This entry lists 18 T cell receptor beta chains sequenced from one sample in a study of shared clonotypes between healthy human individuals. Clones were sequenced by immunoSEQ multiplex PCR, and TCRdb holds only the in-frame ones, with some missing. Here the sample spans about 1.5 million clones, 95% to 99% being singletons. The sequenced material came from naive CD4+ T cells sorted from blood. The subset denotes: CD45RA+ positively selected. The receptors were gathered from a man aged 25-45 years in good health.

The chain has TRBV19 and TRBJ1-2; maybe TRBD1 (6 bases). The germline gives CDR1 LNHDA, CDR2 SQIVND (reference sequence). This CDR3 contains 15 residues. Trimming shortened V by 2 bases and J by 10 bases, and 20 bases separated the two germline ends. CDR3 DNA sequence: TGTGCCAGTAGTATATGGTGGAAACAGGGCCGGCTCTACACCTTC. This translates into CASSIWWKQGRLYTF.

This clone was observed a single time. The gene calls are TRBV2 and TRBJ2-5, with 7 positions matching TRBD1. Germline CDR1 reads SNHLY; CDR2 reads FYNNEI. J lost 0 bases, V lost 1 base, and 8 bases had no gene match. The CDR3 extends over 17 amino acids. CDR3 amino acids: CASSEGTGWINQETQYF. The CDR3 DNA is TGTGCCAGCAGTGAAGGGACAGGATGGATTAACCAAGAGACCCAGTACTTC. The whole variable domain, filled in from reference TRBV2 and TRBJ2-5, reads EPEVTQTPSHQVTQMGQEVILRCVPISNHLYFYWYRQILGQKVEFLVSFYNNEISEKSEIFDDQFSVERPDGSNFTLKIRSTKLEDSAMYFCASSEGTGWINQETQYFGPGTRLLVL.

J is TRBJ2-2 and V is TRBV5-1; 14 bases fit TRBD2. Germline trimming cut 2 bases from V and 0 bases from J; bases unmatched to any gene: 12. CDR1 SGHRS and CDR2 YFSETQ come from the germline V gene. The length of the CDR3 is 21 residues. The CDR3 DNA is TGCGCCAGCAGCTTTTGGGACAACCCGGGACTAGCGGGAGCGAACACCGGGGAGCTGTTTTTT. Translated, it gives CASSFWDNPGLAGANTGELFF.

The gene calls are TRBV5-6 and TRBJ2-5; no reliable D call. The V gene lost 7 bases and the J gene lost 2 bases, with 18 bases spanning the gap. The CDR3 has 15 residues. Germline loops: CDR1 SGHDT, CDR2 YYEEEE. The CDR3 coding sequence is TGTGCCAGCGGGTGGGCCTCCGTAATGCAAGAGACCCAGTACTTC. Translation gives CASGWASVMQETQYF. Filled out from reference TRBV5-6 and TRBJ2-5, the complete variable domain reads DAGVTQSPTHLIKTRGQQVTLRCSPKSGHDTVSWYQQALGQGPQFIFQYYEEEERQRGNFPDRFSGHQFPNYSSELNVNALLLGDSALYLCASGWASVMQETQYFGPGTRLLVL.

The CDR3 here is CASLHGTDNEQFF. The CDR3 region has the DNA TGTGCCAGCCTCCACGGGACGGACAATGAGCAGTTCTTC. V and J are TRBV28 and TRBJ2-1; D may be TRBD1 or TRBD2 (5 bases each). The CDR3 is 13 residues long. From germline, CDR1 is MDHEN and CDR2 SYDVKM. With 8 bases removed from V and 5 bases from J, the gap between germline ends came to 13 bases.

This chain connects TRBV11-2 to TRBJ2-3, with TRBD2 matching 7 bases. This CDR3 contains 17 residues. Germline V gene data show CDR1 as SGHAT and CDR2 as FQNNGV. V lost 6 bases, J lost 0 bases, and 12 bases stayed unmatched. The CDR3 DNA sequence: TGTGCCAGCAGGTCTGGGAGGGGACGGCGTAGCACAGATACGCAGTATTTT. Translating it yields CASRSGRGRRSTDTQYF.

The chain has TRBV5-6 and TRBJ2-1; D gene uncertain. Germline-derived CDR1 and CDR2 are SGHDT and YYEEEE. The V end was cut by 0 bases, the J end by 3 bases, with 13 bases between. The CDR3 spans 16 residues. The CDR3 is CASSLVGFSIYNEQFF. CDR3 coding DNA: TGTGCCAGCAGCTTGGTGGGCTTCAGTATCTACAATGAGCAGTTCTTC.

This chain links TRBV30 with TRBJ1-1, with 9 positions matching TRBD1. Losses at the gene ends were 3 bases for V and 3 bases for J; bases not matched to a gene: 8. Germline-derived CDR1 and CDR2 are GTSNPN and SVGIG (reference sequence). CDR3 length: 15 residues. CDR3: CAWRGRRTGDTEAFF. The DNA for the CDR3 is TGTGCCTGGAGGGGCCGGAGGACAGGGGACACTGAAGCTTTCTTT. The variable domain in full, with the rest retrieved from reference TRBV30 and TRBJ1-1, is SQTIHQWPATLVQPVGSPLSLECTVEGTSNPNLYWYRQAAGRGLQLLFYSVGIGQISSEVPQNLSASRPQDRQFILSSKKLLLSDSGFYLCAWRGRRTGDTEAFFGQGTRLTVV.

This rearrangement joins TRBV7-2 to TRBJ1-5; 9 bases map to TRBD1. CDR3 length: 14 residues. V gave up 4 bases and J gave up 7 bases; unmatched junction bases: 5. Germline V CDR1 and CDR2: SGHTA, FQGNSA. The CDR3 DNA is TGTGCCAGCAGCTCGGGACAGGGTTTACAGCCCCAGCATTTT. Its protein product is CASSSGQGLQPQHF.

The rearrangement joins TRBV5-6 to TRBJ1-5; D unresolved. Germline loops: CDR1 SGHDT, CDR2 YYEEEE. Deletions cut 3 bases from V and 2 bases from J, with 21 bases between. The CDR3 extends over 18 amino acids. The CDR3 DNA sequence: TGTGCCAGCAGCTCACGGGTGAGGGAATTTGTCGGCAATCAGCCCCAGCATTTT. Translation: CASSSRVREFVGNQPQHF.

The chain recombines TRBV5-1 with TRBJ1-2, with D possibly matching TRBD1 (6 bases). V dropped 4 bases and J dropped 4 bases, with 17 bases sitting between them. Germline CDR1 SGHRS, CDR2 YFSETQ. The CDR3 covers 15 residues. DNA for the CDR3: TGCGCCAGCAGCCATATCGAGGGGGGCGCCTATGGCTACACCTTC. Its translation: CASSHIEGGAYGYTF.

This rearrangement joins TRBV9 to TRBJ2-2, with D unclear. Germline CDR1 and CDR2: SGDLS and YYNGEE. V was clipped by 6 bases and J by 5 bases, with 8 bases between them. CDR3 length: 12 residues. CDR3 loop: CASTIGTGELFF. Here the CDR3 DNA reads TGTGCCAGCACCATTGGGACCGGGGAGCTGTTTTTT.

A word on this clone: Other nucleotide sequences from this sample produce the same CDR3. The chain uses TRBV7-2 and TRBJ1-3, with D possibly being TRBD1 (5 bases). Germline lookup yields CDR1 SGHTA and CDR2 FQGNSA. Trimming took 0 bases from V and 1 from J, leaving 7 bases between them. This CDR3 region has 15 residues. CDR3 sequence (DNA): TGTGCCAGCAGCTTAGCAGGGGCTTCTGGAAACACCATATATTTT. Its protein product is CASSLAGASGNTIYF.

CDR3 amino acids: CASSQRDRGNQPQHF. In DNA, the CDR3 is TGCGCCAGCAGCCAACGGGACAGGGGCAATCAGCCCCAGCATTTT. The rearrangement links TRBV4-1 to TRBJ1-5, with 9 bases identical to TRBD1. After removal of 2 bases from V and 2 bases from J, the junction contained 1 base not matched to a gene. CDR1 is MGHRA, CDR2 YSYEKL, per germline. This CDR3 region has 15 residues.

With regard to this clone: Different DNA sequences within this sample yield the same CDR3. The chain combines TRBV6-5 with TRBJ1-2, with a weak D call TRBD1 (6 bases). The V end was cut by 6 bases, the J end by 5 bases, with 7 bases between. Germline V gene sequence: CDR1 MNHEY, CDR2 SVGAGI. The CDR3 totals 11 residues. CDR3 coding DNA: TGTGCCAGCAGGCAGGGGTATGGCTACACCTTC. Amino acid sequence: CASRQGYGYTF.

The genes are TRBV11-2 and TRBJ2-2; TRBD2 matches at 7 bases. Losses at the gene ends were 5 bases for V and 8 bases for J; bases not matched to a gene: 8. The CDR3 runs 14 residues. Germline loops: CDR1 SGHAT, CDR2 FQNNGV. The chain's CDR3 is CASSRREVGGELFF. The CDR3 bases are TGTGCCAGCAGCAGACGGGAGGTCGGTGGGGAGCTGTTTTTT.

Here the CDR3 DNA reads TGCGCCAGCAGGTTTAGGGGACCAGATACGCAGTATTTT. As protein: CASRFRGPDTQYF. The chain uses TRBV5-1 and TRBJ2-3, with D possibly being TRBD1 or TRBD2 (5 bases each). Germline V gives CDR1 SGHRS, CDR2 YFSETQ. V was pared by 5 bases and J by 4 bases, with 11 bases between. The CDR3 has 13 amino acids.

The chain has TRBV5-1 and TRBJ2-2; D gene unclear. The CDR3 sequence is 14 residues long. V gave up 4 bases and J gave up 3 bases, with 10 bases separating them. The germline V gene encodes CDR1 SGHRS and CDR2 YFSETQ. Here the CDR3 DNA reads TGCGCCAGCAGCATACGGCCGGACACCGGGGAGCTGTTTTTT. It translates to CASSIRPDTGELFF. Complete variable domain (other parts from reference TRBV5-1 and TRBJ2-2): KAGVTQTPRYLIKTRGQQVTLSCSPISGHRSVSWYQQTPGQGLQFLFEYFSETQRNKGNFPGRFSGRQFSNSRSEMNVSTLELGDSALYLCASSIRPDTGELFFGEGSRLTVL.